The 15 T cell receptor beta chains below come from one sample, sequenced in a study of blood T cell repertoires in COVID-19. Clones were sequenced by immunoSEQ multiplex PCR, and TCRdb holds only the in-frame ones, with some missing. The table records 52,000 or so clones, 90% of them present only once. The sample taken for sequencing was peripheral blood. The receptors shown here come from a woman of 80 years or more with acute or convalescent COVID-19.

The chain has TRBV5-6 and TRBJ1-1; 7 bases agree with TRBD1. This CDR3 has 16 amino acids. Trimming took 4 bases from V and 0 from J; bases not matched to a gene: 9. Germline values: CDR1 SGHDT, CDR2 YYEEEE. The CDR3 spells CASSRRDSLLNTEAFF. The CDR3 coding sequence is TGTGCCAGCAGCAGACGGGACAGCCTCTTGAACACTGAAGCTTTCTTT. Complete variable domain (other parts from reference TRBV5-6 and TRBJ1-1): DAGVTQSPTHLIKTRGQQVTLRCSPKSGHDTVSWYQQALGQGPQFIFQYYEEEERQRGNFPDRFSGHQFPNYSSELNVNALLLGDSALYLCASSRRDSLLNTEAFFGQGTRLTVV.

The CDR3 sequence is CAISAGQGDQPQHF. The CDR3 DNA reads TGTGCCATCAGTGCGGGACAGGGAGACCAGCCCCAGCATTTT. J is TRBJ1-5 and V is TRBV10-3; 9 bases fit TRBD1. With V trimmed by 4 bases and J by 7 bases, 5 bases remained unmatched. CDR3 length: 14 amino acids. Germline V CDR1 and CDR2: ENHRY, SYGVKD.

This chain links TRBV30 with TRBJ1-2; possible D gene TRBD1, 5 bases. The CDR3 is 15 residues long. Germline V gives CDR1 GTSNPN, CDR2 SVGIG (reference sequence). V lost 2 bases to trimming and J lost 0 bases, with 13 bases between them. The CDR3 spells CAWSRQPPANYGYTF. CDR3 coding DNA: TGTGCCTGGAGTAGACAGCCCCCGGCTAACTATGGCTACACCTTC.

The V call is TRBV19, the J call TRBJ2-5; 12 bases match TRBD1. V lost 4 bases to trimming and J lost 7 bases; unmatched junction nucleotides: 16. This CDR3 has 18 residues. CDR1 LNHDA and CDR2 SQIVND come from the germline V gene (reference sequence). CDR3 nucleotides: TGTGCCAGTAGTACCGGCTTTGGGACAGGGGGCGGGAGGGGGACCCAGTACTTC. It is translated as CASSTGFGTGGGRGTQYF. The variable domain in full, with the rest retrieved from reference TRBV19 and TRBJ2-5, is DGGITQSPKYLFRKEGQNVTLSCEQNLNHDAMYWYRQDPGQGLRLIYYSQIVNDFQKGDIAEGYSVSREKKESFPLTVTSAQKNPTAFYLCASSTGFGTGGGRGTQYFGPGTRLLVL.

This chain links TRBV7-2 with TRBJ2-1, with TRBD2 as a possible D gene (6 bases). CDR1 and CDR2 from the germline V gene are SGHTA and FQGNSA. Trimming stripped 5 bases from V and 4 bases from J, with 12 bases between. This CDR3 has 14 amino acids. CDR3 loop: CASSPPGTYNEQFF. For the CDR3, the DNA is TGTGCCAGCAGCCCCCCTGGGACTTACAATGAGCAGTTCTTC.

The chain uses TRBV6-5 and TRBJ2-3, with TRBD1 matching over 9 bases. CDR1 and CDR2 (germline): MNHEY, SVGAGI. There are 15 residues in the CDR3. V dropped 8 bases and J dropped 8; count of bases not matched to a gene: 14. The CDR3 DNA sequence: TGTGCCAGCCGGACAGGGGTAGACGCTTGGGGTACGCAGTATTTT. Protein sequence: CASRTGVDAWGTQYF.

This chain joins TRBV7-9 and TRBJ2-5; 11 positions agree with TRBD2. From germline, CDR1 is SEHNR and CDR2 FQNEAQ (reference sequence). J was trimmed by 4 bases and V by 4 bases; bases with no gene match: 8. This CDR3 is 16 amino acids long. As DNA, the CDR3 is TGTGCCAGCAGCTCACCGGGACTAGCGGTTGGAGAGACCCAGTACTTC. Protein product: CASSSPGLAVGETQYF. Filled out from reference TRBV7-9 and TRBJ2-5, the complete variable domain reads DTGVSQNPRHKITKRGQNVTFRCDPISEHNRLYWYRQTLGQGPEFLTYFQNEAQLEKSRLLSDRFSAERPKGSFSTLEIQRTEQGDSAMYLCASSSPGLAVGETQYFGPGTRLLVL.

This rearrangement joins TRBV7-6 to TRBJ2-2; TRBD2 agrees at 9 bases. The CDR3 consists of 15 residues. Unmatched junction bases numbered 8, after V lost 5 bases and J lost 7 bases. Germline V gives CDR1 SGHVS, CDR2 FNYEAQ. The CDR3 DNA sequence: TGTGCCAGCAGCCCGGGGACTAGCTGGGTCGGGGAGCTGTTTTTT. It encodes CASSPGTSWVGELFF.

This clone occurred once. J is TRBJ2-3 and V is TRBV19, with a weak D call TRBD1 (6 bases). CDR1 and CDR2 from the germline V gene are LNHDA and SQIVND (reference sequence). Trimming stripped 5 bases from V and 3 bases from J, with 21 bases between. The CDR3 runs 17 residues. CDR3 protein: CASSFLGDKRGTDTQYF. In nucleotides, the CDR3 is TGTGCCAGTAGTTTCTTGGGGGACAAGAGGGGGACAGATACGCAGTATTTT.

This sequence joins TRBV5-8 and TRBJ1-3; no reliable D call. Trimming left V 1 base short and J 3 bases short, with 8 bases between. The germline CDR1 and CDR2 sequences are SGHTS and YDEGEE. The CDR3 covers 14 residues. The CDR3 nucleotides read TGTGCCAGCAGCTTGCTCGGGTTTGGAAACACCATATATTTT. Its translation: CASSLLGFGNTIYF.

This clone has a single count. This sequence joins TRBV18 and TRBJ2-2; TRBD1 matches 7 bases. Germline loops: CDR1 KGHSH, CDR2 LQKENI. The V gene end was trimmed by 2 bases and the J gene end by 4 bases; junction bases not matched to a gene: 13. This CDR3 has 18 amino acids. The chain's CDR3 is CASSPSPSTGSSTGELFF. CDR3 in DNA: TGTGCCAGCTCACCATCCCCCTCGACAGGGTCGAGCACCGGGGAGCTGTTTTTT.

Here the CDR3 reads CSVWGGFGEQFF. CDR3 DNA: TGCAGCGTTTGGGGGGGTTTCGGTGAGCAGTTCTTC. The chain combines TRBV29-1 with TRBJ2-1; 7 bases fit TRBD2. The CDR3 spans 12 residues. From germline, CDR1 is SQVTM and CDR2 ANQGSEA. J gave up 9 bases and V 5 bases, and 7 bases lay outside the gene matches.

The rearrangement uses TRBV7-2 and TRBJ2-2; 7 bases agree with TRBD2. The CDR3 runs 16 residues. J gave up 7 bases and V 2 bases, and 10 bases lay outside the gene matches. Germline CDR1 is SGHTA and CDR2 is FQGNSA. In DNA, the CDR3 is TGTGCCAGCAGCTTAAGGGCGGGAGATGGTGGCGGGGAGCTGTTTTTT. Its translation is CASSLRAGDGGGELFF.

The chain couples TRBV5-1 to TRBJ2-2, with 11 positions matching TRBD1. V gave up 4 bases and J gave up 4 bases; unmatched junction bases: 9. CDR1 is SGHRS, CDR2 YFSETQ, per germline. The CDR3 spans 17 residues. CDR3 loop: CASSPDRGQMGTGELFF. The CDR3 nucleotides are TGCGCCAGCAGCCCGGACAGGGGGCAAATGGGCACCGGGGAGCTGTTTTTT.

The genes are TRBV2 and TRBJ1-3; no clear D gene. The V end lost 6 bases, the J end lost 4 bases, and 16 bases lay between the germline ends. CDR3 size: 15 residues. Germline V gene sequence: CDR1 SNHLY, CDR2 FYNNEI. The chain's CDR3 is CASSLLGGSGNTIYF. The CDR3 coding sequence is TGTGCCAGCAGCCTCCTGGGAGGGAGCGGAAACACCATATATTTT.